These 20 T cell receptor beta chains were all obtained from the same sample, sequenced in a study of T cells in Graves' hyperthyroidism and ophthalmopathy. Amplification yielded TCR beta CDR3 regions, with RNA transcripts as the source. The study used the HTBI primer set for a first-round RT-PCR of the TCR CDR3. A single record per CDR3 protein comes from TCRdb applying MiXCR to the multiplex PCR reads. The data show fewer than 800,000 distinct CDR3 sequences, with roughly 15% seen just once and approximately 8.4% held by the top ten. The sample taken for sequencing was blood. The source of these receptors is a man between 18 and 29 years old with Graves' hyperthyroidism.

This clonotype was recorded many times. The rearrangement links TRBV6-2 or TRBV6-3 to TRBJ2-7; 9 positions match TRBD1. Trimming at V came to 4 bases and at J to 5 bases, leaving 6 bases not matched to a gene. The CDR3 loop spans 14 amino acids. CDR1 and CDR2 from the germline V gene are MNHEY and SVGEGT. The CDR3 DNA reads as TGTGCCAGCAGTTCGCGGACAGGGGTAGACGAGCAGTACTTC. Protein: CASSSRTGVDEQYF.

This chain joins TRBV4-3 and TRBJ2-3, with no clear D. Trimming pared 4 bases from V and 1 base from J, leaving 12 bases between. In germline, CDR1 is LGHNA, CDR2 YSLEER. This CDR3 contains 15 residues. The CDR3 coding sequence is TGCGCCAGCAGCCGACGTGATCCCCGCACAGATACGCAGTATTTT. Amino acids: CASSRRDPRTDTQYF.

CDR3 nucleotides: TGCAGTGCTAGAGGGTGGGGACAGGTGAATTCACCCCTCCACTTT. Its protein product is CSARGWGQVNSPLHF. The chain links TRBV20-1 to TRBJ1-6, with 8 bases identical to TRBD1. From germline, CDR1 is DFQATT and CDR2 SNEGSKA (reference sequence). Trimming removed 1 base from V and 7 bases from J; junction bases left unmatched: 6. The CDR3 contains 15 residues.

The table lists this clonotype with many counts. This chain connects TRBV5-5 to TRBJ1-5; D gene ambiguous. The CDR3 sequence is 14 residues long. Germline V gene sequence: CDR1 SGHKS, CDR2 YYEKEE (reference sequence). V was cut by 2 bases and J by 3 bases, with 9 bases left in between. The CDR3 DNA is TGTGCCAGCAGCTTCGGGTTCCCCAATCAGCCCCAGCATTTT. Translated: CASSFGFPNQPQHF.

This clonotype has a handful of counts. This chain connects TRBV6-4 to TRBJ2-1; perhaps TRBD2 as D (5 bases). This CDR3 contains 17 residues. V was shortened by 4 bases and J by 4 bases, with 20 bases between the two germline ends. The germline gives CDR1 MRHNA, CDR2 SNTAGT. The CDR3 nucleotides read TGTGCCAGCAGTGTATACTGGCGGGCCCCTCGATACAATGAGCAGTTCTTC. Amino acids: CASSVYWRAPRYNEQFF.

This rearrangement joins TRBV29-1 to TRBJ1-1; 8 bases fit TRBD1. After removal of 4 bases from V and 2 bases from J, the junction contained 3 bases not matched to a gene. The CDR3 has 13 residues. Germline CDR1 is SQVTM and CDR2 is ANQGSEA. This CDR3 reads CSVVPGGNTEAFF. DNA for the CDR3: TGCAGCGTTGTCCCAGGGGGCAACACTGAAGCTTTCTTT.

The gene calls are TRBV20-1 and TRBJ2-7; tentatively, D is TRBD1 (5 bases). Germline CDR1 DFQATT, CDR2 SNEGSKA (reference sequence). The CDR3 spans 12 residues. The V and J ends lost 6 bases and 3 bases respectively, with 12 bases between them. CDR3 bases: TGCAGTGCCACCCGACAGAGCTACGAGCAGTACTTC. It codes for CSATRQSYEQYF.

The chain employs TRBV6-1 and TRBJ1-1; D is undetermined. This CDR3 is built from 13 residues. Germline V CDR1 and CDR2: MNHNS, SASEGT. Trimming cost V 6 bases and J 11 bases, with 19 bases left between them. The CDR3 DNA sequence: TGTGCCAGCAGCAATAACCGCCGGGATCCGGCTTTCTTT. Protein product: CASSNNRRDPAFF.

To note about this clonotype: A much larger clone is a single base away; this may be a read error. The chain couples TRBV6-9 to TRBJ2-7; TRBD2 agrees at 10 bases. Per germline, CDR1 MNHGY and CDR2 SVAAGI. CDR3 length equals 15 residues. V lost 1 base to trimming and J lost 2 bases; unmatched junction nucleotides: 2. The CDR3 loop reads CASSYWTSGPYEQYF. The CDR3 nucleotides are TGTGCCAGCAGTTATTGGACTAGCGGACCCTACGAGCAGTACTTC.

This clonotype has at least ten counts. The V gene is TRBV28, the J gene TRBJ1-3; no definite D call. Germline V gene data show CDR1 as MDHEN and CDR2 as SYDVKM. Trimming took 9 bases from V and 4 from J, leaving 10 bases between them. The CDR3 contains 12 residues. CDR3 sequence: CASSPGGNTIYF. The CDR3 nucleotides read TGTGCCAGTTCCCCCGGAGGAAACACCATATATTTT.

At least ten counts were recorded for this clonotype. The chain couples TRBV2 to TRBJ2-1; 8 nucleotides match TRBD2. The V segment lost 5 bases and the J segment 2 bases; nucleotides outside the gene matches: 5. The CDR3 covers 15 residues. Germline CDR1 SNHLY, CDR2 FYNNEI. DNA of the CDR3: TGTGCCAGCAGTAGCGGGGGAGGGACCTACAATGAGCAGTTCTTC. Amino acids: CASSSGGGTYNEQFF.

The genes are TRBV6-2 or TRBV6-3 and TRBJ1-4; D is uncertain. The germline V gene has CDR1 MNHEY and CDR2 SVGEGT. Trimming removed 7 bases from V and 8 bases from J, with 11 bases in between. This CDR3 has 12 residues. This CDR3 reads CASTPLGEKLFF. The CDR3 DNA reads as TGTGCCAGCACCCCCTTAGGGGAAAAACTGTTTTTT.

This clonotype was observed a handful of times. This sequence joins TRBV7-9 and TRBJ2-3; 13 bases map to TRBD2. The CDR3 extends over 16 amino acids. CDR1 is SEHNR and CDR2 is FQNEAQ in the germline V gene (reference sequence). J was trimmed by 5 bases and V by 6 bases; bases with no gene match: 8. The CDR3 nucleotides are TGTGCCAGCAGTCCCGCCGGACTAGCGGGAGTAGATACGCAGTATTTT. Its protein is CASSPAGLAGVDTQYF. Variable domain in full (rest from reference TRBV7-9 and TRBJ2-3): DTGVSQNPRHKITKRGQNVTFRCDPISEHNRLYWYRQTLGQGPEFLTYFQNEAQLEKSRLLSDRFSAERPKGSFSTLEIQRTEQGDSAMYLCASSPAGLAGVDTQYFGPGTRLTVL.

This clonotype was counted only a few times. The chain is built from TRBV29-1 and TRBJ2-3; 13 nucleotides match TRBD2. With V trimmed by 3 bases and J by 5 bases, 2 bases remained unmatched. CDR1 is SQVTM and CDR2 is ANQGSEA in the germline V gene. The CDR3 is made up of 14 amino acids. The CDR3 reads CSVDTSGRVDTQYF. Here the CDR3 DNA reads TGCAGCGTTGATACTAGCGGGAGGGTAGATACGCAGTATTTT.

The genes are TRBV29-1 and TRBJ2-5; D perhaps matches TRBD2 (5 bases). The germline V gene has CDR1 SQVTM and CDR2 ANQGSEA. The CDR3 consists of 12 residues. The V end was cut by 3 bases, the J end by 2 bases, with 7 bases between. The CDR3, as DNA: TGCAGCGTTGAGTCGGGGCAAGAGACCCAGTACTTC. Translated, it gives CSVESGQETQYF.

The V and J genes are TRBV30 and TRBJ2-2; 8 bases line up with TRBD2. This CDR3 region has 16 residues. V shed 1 base and J 1 base; nucleotides not matched to a gene: 5. Germline assignment: CDR1 GTSNPN and CDR2 SVGIG (reference sequence). The CDR3 DNA sequence: TGTGCCTGGAGTGGACTAGCGCGCTGGAACACCGGGGAGCTGTTTTTT. Translated, it gives CAWSGLARWNTGELFF.

This clonotype was counted ten times or more. The chain recombines TRBV6-2 or TRBV6-3 with TRBJ1-1; tentative D call: TRBD1 (5 bases). The germline V and J ends were trimmed by 6 bases and 1 base, with 15 bases remaining between them. Per germline, CDR1 MNHEY and CDR2 SVGEGT. There are 15 residues in the CDR3. CDR3 sequence reads: CASRKAGTANTEAFF. CDR3 DNA sequence: TGTGCCAGCAGAAAGGCCGGGACGGCGAACACTGAAGCTTTCTTT.

This clonotype was observed a handful of times. The chain couples TRBV28 to TRBJ2-5, with 10 bases aligning to TRBD1. Germline V CDR1 and CDR2: MDHEN, SYDVKM. This CDR3 comprises 17 residues. The J segment lost 1 base and the V segment lost 3 bases, leaving 8 bases of the junction unmatched. The DNA for the CDR3 is TGTGCCAGCAGTTTGTTTTCCGGGACAGGGGCCCAAGAGACCCAGTACTTC. It specifies CASSLFSGTGAQETQYF.

The chain employs TRBV20-1 and TRBJ2-1; 11 bases map to TRBD2. The DNA end is a closer match to TRBJ2-7, so the J assignment may be wrong. Looked up from germline, CDR1 is DFQATT and CDR2 is SNEGSKA (reference sequence). The CDR3 spans 14 residues. The CDR3 DNA sequence: TGCAGTGCTATTACTAGCGGGAGCTACAATGAGCAGTACTTC. It translates to CSAITSGSYNEQYF.

The V and J genes are TRBV3-1 and TRBJ2-2; unclear D gene. The CDR3 length is 14 residues. Trimming removed 0 bases at V and 5 bases at J, with 7 bases between. Germline V gives CDR1 LGHDT, CDR2 YNNKEL (reference sequence). The DNA of the CDR3 is TGTGCCAGCAGCCAAGATTCAAGGACCGGGGAGCTGTTTTTT. It encodes CASSQDSRTGELFF.